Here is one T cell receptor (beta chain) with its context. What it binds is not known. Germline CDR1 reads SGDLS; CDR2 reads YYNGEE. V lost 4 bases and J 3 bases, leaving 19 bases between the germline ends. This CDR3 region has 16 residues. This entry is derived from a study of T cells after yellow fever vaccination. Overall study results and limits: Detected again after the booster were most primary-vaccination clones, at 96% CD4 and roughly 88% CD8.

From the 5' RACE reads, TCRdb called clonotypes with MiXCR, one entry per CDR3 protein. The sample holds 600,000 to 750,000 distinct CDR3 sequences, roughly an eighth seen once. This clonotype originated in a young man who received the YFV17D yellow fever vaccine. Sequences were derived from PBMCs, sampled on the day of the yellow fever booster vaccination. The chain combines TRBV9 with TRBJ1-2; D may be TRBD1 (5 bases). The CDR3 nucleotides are TGTGCCAGCAGCCCATCCGGGGGGAGGGGTGACTATGGCTACACCTTC. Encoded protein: CASSPSGGRGDYGYTF.